Shown below are 19 T cell receptor beta chains from a single sample sequenced in a study of patients and donors after allogeneic stem cell transplantation (dated by TCRdb to the early 2020s). Receptors were amplified or captured by RT-PCR. Sequenced on a NextSeq 550. In TCRdb, the public reads were trimmed at Q25 with fastp and aligned with MiXCR, with productive beta chains retained. All rows with the same CDR3 protein become a single entry with the most common DNA and genes. This sample comprises about 110,000 distinct CDR3 sequences, over 30% of them detected only once. The leading ten clones occupy around 30% of the sample. Sequenced sample: blood, either unsorted or a sorted T cell fraction (not recorded which). These receptors were obtained from a human donor who was either an allogeneic HSCT recipient or a stem cell or donor lymphocyte infusion donor (not recorded which). It is not recorded whose cells these are; they may come from a transplant donor.

There are a few counts of this clonotype. CDR3 protein: CAISQTSSNVGTEAFF. The CDR3 DNA is TGTGCCATCAGCCAGACCTCATCTAACGTAGGCACTGAAGCTTTCTTT. This chain uses TRBV10-3 with TRBJ1-1; no firm D call. This CDR3 spans 16 amino acids. The germline V gene encodes CDR1 ENHRY and CDR2 SYGVKD. The V end lost 6 bases, the J end lost 4 bases, and 21 bases lay between the germline ends.

This clonotype was counted between two and nine times. The J gene is TRBJ1-2, the V gene TRBV27; 8 bases agree with TRBD1. J lost 2 bases, V lost 2 bases, and 1 base had no gene match. Germline CDR1 MNHEY, CDR2 SMNVEV (reference sequence). The CDR3 runs to 14 residues. The CDR3 nucleotides read TGTGCCAGCAGTTTAAGACAGGGGAACTATGGCTACACCTTC. Translated: CASSLRQGNYGYTF.

The chain is built from TRBV7-6 and TRBJ2-1, with TRBD2 matching over 13 bases. In germline, CDR1 is SGHVS, CDR2 FNYEAQ. Trimming cost V 5 bases and J 8 bases; bases outside gene matches: 9. The CDR3 covers 16 residues. The CDR3 sequence is CASSVRTSGSRDEQFF. The CDR3 DNA reads TGTGCCAGCAGCGTCCGGACTAGCGGGAGTAGGGATGAGCAGTTCTTC.

The chain employs TRBV7-2 and TRBJ1-5, with 9 bases fitting TRBD1. This CDR3 region has 15 residues. Germline V gene data show CDR1 as SGHTA and CDR2 as FQGNSA. V gave up 5 bases and J gave up 1 base; unmatched junction bases: 3. CDR3 nucleotides: TGTGCCAGCAGCCAACAGGGGGCGAGCAATCAGCCCCAGCATTTT. Translating gives CASSQQGASNQPQHF.

Only a few counts were recorded for this clonotype. The chain recombines TRBV12-3 or TRBV12-4 with TRBJ1-2; TRBD1 matches at 8 bases. This CDR3 is 15 amino acids long. The J segment lost 4 bases and the V segment lost 3 bases, leaving 7 bases of the junction unmatched. CDR3 sequence (DNA): TGTGCCAGCAGTTTGACAGGGGTAATCGGCTATGGCTACACCTTC. Protein: CASSLTGVIGYGYTF.

This clonotype was seen at least ten times. The chain recombines TRBV5-1 with TRBJ2-5; D tentatively fits TRBD1 or TRBD2 (6 bases each). Germline CDR1 and CDR2: SGHRS and YFSETQ. This CDR3 is 13 amino acids long. Trimming took off 2 bases at V and 5 bases at J, with 10 bases between the two ends. The CDR3 loop reads CASSLGGLETQYF. CDR3 in DNA: TGCGCCAGCAGCTTAGGGGGACTTGAGACCCAGTACTTC.

The chain has TRBV20-1 and TRBJ1-3, with D unclear. The CDR3 is made up of 14 amino acids. Trimming took off 3 bases at V and 0 bases at J, with 9 bases between the two ends. The germline gives CDR1 DFQATT, CDR2 SNEGSKA (reference sequence). The CDR3 coding sequence is TGCAGTGCTAGTCGGACGCGCTCTGGAAACACCATATATTTT. Translating gives CSASRTRSGNTIYF.

This clonotype turned up a few times. This sequence joins TRBV6-6 and TRBJ2-3; D may be TRBD2 (6 bases). CDR1 is MNHNY and CDR2 is SVGAGI in the germline V gene (reference sequence). The CDR3 contains 13 residues. Trimming stripped 6 bases from V and 2 bases from J, with 9 bases between. The CDR3 here is CASSRDSTDTQYF. In DNA, the CDR3 is TGTGCCAGCAGCCGGGACTCCACAGATACGCAGTATTTT.

In regard to this clonotype: It is unclear where the CDR3 begins or ends on the DNA, so no DNA is shown, and the CDR3 is as TCRdb lists it. The CDR3 here is CISVPEALPAKETQYF. The V and J genes are TRBV7-5 and TRBJ2-5. TRBV7-5 is noted as a pseudogene. The CDR3 is 16 residues long, counting both termini.

In this sample, this clonotype turned up a few times. The chain carries TRBV7-9 and TRBJ2-5; D ambiguous. The CDR3 runs 11 residues. Trimming removed 8 bases from V and 5 bases from J, with 9 bases in between. The germline CDR1 and CDR2 sequences are SEHNR and FQNEAQ (reference sequence). CDR3 coding DNA: TGTGCCAGCGGGGTTGGGGAGACCCAGTACTTC. It encodes CASGVGETQYF.

The rearrangement joins TRBV12-3 or TRBV12-4 to TRBJ2-1; D may correspond to TRBD1 or TRBD2 (5 bases each). V gave up 6 bases and J gave up 4 bases, with 16 bases separating them. The CDR3 sequence is 15 residues long. CDR3 nucleotides: TGTGCCAGCAGGGCGACGGGACCAACATACAATGAGCAGTTCTTC. It codes for CASRATGPTYNEQFF.

The chain is built from TRBV12-3 or TRBV12-4 and TRBJ2-7; 8 nucleotides match TRBD2. The J segment lost 3 bases and the V segment lost 6 bases, leaving 10 bases of the junction unmatched. The CDR3 runs 15 residues. In DNA, the CDR3 is TGTGCCAGCAGCCCGACTCCGGGACTAGTCTACGAGCAGTACTTC. Translating it yields CASSPTPGLVYEQYF.

This clonotype was recorded at least ten times. V is TRBV12-3 or TRBV12-4 and J is TRBJ1-2; D call uncertain. Trimming cost V 6 bases and J 5 bases, with 19 bases left between them. The CDR3 has 15 residues. The CDR3 here is CASRYLGGNDYGYTF. As DNA, the CDR3 is TGTGCCAGCAGGTACCTTGGAGGTAACGATTATGGCTACACCTTC.

The V call is TRBV6-6, the J call TRBJ2-3; D call uncertain. V was cut by 8 bases and J by 3 bases, with 12 bases left in between. The germline gives CDR1 MNHNY, CDR2 SVGAGI (reference sequence). The CDR3 is 13 amino acids. The CDR3 sequence is CASLGQATDTQYF. The CDR3 DNA sequence: TGTGCCAGCCTAGGGCAGGCAACAGATACGCAGTATTTT.

Only a few counts were recorded for this clonotype. V is TRBV7-6 and J is TRBJ1-1; 12 bases fit TRBD1. Germline-derived CDR1 and CDR2 are SGHVS and FNYEAQ. The CDR3 runs 16 residues. V lost 5 bases to trimming and J lost 7 bases; unmatched junction nucleotides: 11. The CDR3 DNA reads as TGTGCCAGCAGCCAGCTTGGGACAGGGGGCATCGGTGAAGCTTTCTTT. It encodes CASSQLGTGGIGEAFF.

V and J are TRBV4-3 and TRBJ2-1, with no clear D. The CDR3 is 11 amino acids. CDR1 is LGHNA and CDR2 is YSLEER in the germline V gene. Trimming cost V 1 base and J 10 bases, with 5 bases left between them. This CDR3 reads CASSQGLEQFF. The CDR3 DNA follows: TGCGCCAGCAGCCAAGGCCTGGAGCAGTTCTTC.

The chain uses TRBV14 and TRBJ1-2, with D unresolved. The CDR3 has 14 residues. The V and J ends lost 4 bases and 4 bases respectively, with 13 bases between them. Germline V gene data show CDR1 as SGHDN and CDR2 as FVKESK. CDR3 bases: TGTGCCAGCAGCCTTGGAAGTTGGATCTATGGCTACACCTTC. Protein: CASSLGSWIYGYTF. The entire variable domain, with the rest obtained from reference TRBV14 and TRBJ1-2, is as follows: EAGVTQFPSHSVIEKGQTVTLRCDPISGHDNLYWYRRVMGKEIKFLLHFVKESKQDESGMPNNRFLAERTGGTYSTLKVQPAELEDSGVYFCASSLGSWIYGYTFGSGTRLTVV.

This clonotype showed up just a few times. This rearrangement joins TRBV11-2 to TRBJ1-1; D unclear. The CDR3 is 16 amino acids. Trimming took 5 bases from V and 0 from J, leaving 16 bases between them. The germline gives CDR1 SGHAT, CDR2 FQNNGV. The CDR3 DNA reads as TGTGCCAGCAGCGGCCGTACAGAAACCGTGAACACTGAAGCTTTCTTT. Its protein is CASSGRTETVNTEAFF.

This clonotype has ten or more counts. The chain couples TRBV20-1 to TRBJ2-7; a weak D match, TRBD1 (5 bases). Germline-derived CDR1 and CDR2 are DFQATT and SNEGSKA (reference sequence). V lost 3 bases to trimming and J lost 1 base, with 10 bases between them. The CDR3 has 13 amino acids. CDR3 nucleotide sequence: TGCAGTGCTAGGGCAGACAGTTCCTACGAGCAGTACTTC. Translation: CSARADSSYEQYF.